These 26 T cell receptor beta chains were all obtained from the same sample, sequenced in a study of cytomegalovirus exposure and HLA in healthy donors. Primers: 60 Vbeta forward and 13 Jbeta reverse. The assay was immunoSEQ multiplex PCR, and TCRdb's table has in-frame clones only and misses some. Of approximately 160,000 clones in the sample, around 80% are singletons; the top ten hold 1%. The sequencing sample was made of PBMCs. These receptors were taken from a woman in her fifties or sixties in good health and CMV-seropositive.

The chain employs TRBV7-2 and TRBJ1-4; D gene unclear. The V gene lost 4 bases and the J gene lost 4 bases, with 4 bases spanning the gap. The CDR3 is made up of 12 amino acids. Germline V gene lookup returns CDR1 SGHTA and CDR2 FQGNSA. The CDR3 loop reads CASSSYNEKLFF. CDR3 DNA sequence: TGTGCCAGCAGCTCGTATAATGAAAAACTGTTTTTT.

This sequence joins TRBV6-5 and TRBJ2-1, with D possibly TRBD2 on 6 matching bases. Germline V CDR1 and CDR2: MNHEY, SVGAGI. With 0 bases removed from V and 7 bases from J, the gap between germline ends came to 16 bases. This CDR3 spans 16 amino acids. CDR3 sequence reads: CASSYSILRGRNEQFF. The CDR3 DNA reads as TGTGCCAGCAGTTACTCGATTTTACGGGGGAGGAATGAGCAGTTCTTC.

A note on this clone: One end of the junction varies from germline; a read error may be responsible. V usage is TRBV7-9 and J usage is TRBJ2-7; 8 bases are shared with TRBD1. This CDR3 region has 13 residues. CDR1 is SEHNR, CDR2 FQNEAQ, per germline (reference sequence). In nucleotides, the CDR3 is TGTTCCAGCAGGGACAGGAATTCCTACGAGCAGTACTTC. Amino acids: CSSRDRNSYEQYF.

The chain links TRBV21-1 to TRBJ2-3; TRBD2 was called by the table and not checked on the DNA. TRBV21-1 counts as a pseudogene. The CDR3 extends over 14 amino acids. This CDR3 reads CASKSSGGPDTQYF. CDR3 nucleotide sequence: TGTGCCAGCAAGTCTAGCGGGGGCCCGGATACGCAGTATTTT.

The CDR3 DNA is TGCGCCAGCAGCGACCGGGACAGGGTCAACAATGAGCAGTTCTTC. Residues: CASSDRDRVNNEQFF. V is TRBV4-1 and J is TRBJ2-1; 9 bases are shared with TRBD1. V gave up 5 bases and J gave up 5 bases; unmatched junction bases: 7. Germline lookup yields CDR1 MGHRA and CDR2 YSYEKL. The CDR3 contains 15 residues.

V usage is TRBV4-2 and J usage is TRBJ2-3; no clear D gene. The ends were cut back, 4 bases at V and 4 bases at J, with 9 bases in the middle. The CDR3 runs 13 residues. CDR1 and CDR2 (germline): LGHNA, YNFKEQ. The CDR3 here is CASSPTRSDTQYF. The CDR3 DNA sequence: TGTGCCAGCAGCCCCACACGATCAGATACGCAGTATTTT.

This clone was seen a handful of times. This sequence joins TRBV7-2 and TRBJ2-1; 9 bases map to TRBD1. Germline V gene data show CDR1 as SGHTA and CDR2 as FQGNSA. CDR3 length: 15 residues. The V and J ends lost 6 bases and 5 bases, in that order; junction bases with no gene match: 8. The CDR3: CASSPRDRVHNEQFF. CDR3 nucleotides: TGTGCCAGCAGTCCCAGGGACAGGGTACACAATGAGCAGTTCTTC.

The chain carries TRBV28 and TRBJ1-2; the D gene is possibly TRBD1 (5 bases). V was trimmed by 6 bases and J by 8 bases, leaving 19 bases between them. There are 14 residues in the CDR3. Germline V gene lookup returns CDR1 MDHEN and CDR2 SYDVKM. The DNA of the CDR3 is TGTGCCAGCAGCCCTGAGGACATTCCCTACGGCTACACCTTC. The encoded protein is CASSPEDIPYGYTF.

This clone was picked up a small number of times. The chain has TRBV7-9 and TRBJ1-1; no definite D call. Germline-derived CDR1 and CDR2 are SEHNR and FQNEAQ (reference sequence). The CDR3 is 11 amino acids. Trimming left V 5 bases short and J 4 bases short, with 5 bases between. The CDR3 sequence: CASSRGTEAFF. As DNA, the CDR3 is TGTGCCAGCAGCCGGGGCACTGAAGCTTTCTTT.

The CDR3 nucleotides read TGTGCCAGCAGGTCTACTAGCCCCGGGGAGCTGTTTTTT. Amino acids: CASRSTSPGELFF. This rearrangement joins TRBV6-5 to TRBJ2-2, with D perhaps matching TRBD2 (6 bases). V lost 6 bases to trimming and J lost 6 bases, with 11 bases between them. In germline, CDR1 is MNHEY, CDR2 SVGAGI. This CDR3 contains 13 residues.

The gene calls are TRBV2 and TRBJ1-2; the D is unclear. V lost 4 bases, J lost 8 bases, and 14 bases lay in between. Germline-derived CDR1 and CDR2 are SNHLY and FYNNEI. This CDR3 is built from 13 residues. The CDR3 protein is CASSVERENGYTF. The DNA of the CDR3 is TGTGCCAGCAGTGTGGAGAGGGAAAACGGCTACACCTTC.

V gene TRBV7-9 combines with J gene TRBJ2-1; TRBD2 aligns across 16 bases. J was trimmed by 10 bases and V by 1 base; bases with no gene match: 1. Germline CDR1 reads SEHNR; CDR2 reads FQNEAQ (reference sequence). This CDR3 has 15 amino acids. Written as DNA, the CDR3 is TGTGCCAGCAGCTTAGGGGGACTAGCGGGAGGGGAGCAGTTCTTC. Translation gives CASSLGGLAGGEQFF.

This chain uses TRBV5-1 with TRBJ2-1, with TRBD2 as a possible D gene (5 bases). Trimming removed 3 bases from V and 5 bases from J, with 18 bases in between. Germline lookup yields CDR1 SGHRS and CDR2 YFSETQ. This CDR3 contains 16 residues. The CDR3 loop reads CASSWLRVGSNNEQFF. The CDR3 coding sequence is TGCGCCAGCAGCTGGTTGCGGGTGGGGAGTAACAATGAGCAGTTCTTC.

V is TRBV5-1 and J is TRBJ2-1, with TRBD2 matching over 8 bases. V shed 0 bases, J shed 8 bases, and the junction held 16 bases outside the gene matches. Germline loops: CDR1 SGHRS, CDR2 YFSETQ. This CDR3 spans 18 amino acids. This CDR3 reads CASSLALGAGELSDEQFF. Written as DNA, the CDR3 is TGCGCCAGCAGCTTGGCCTTGGGAGCGGGAGAACTTTCGGATGAGCAGTTCTTC.

V and J are TRBV6-1 and TRBJ1-1, with 7 bases lining up with TRBD1. The CDR3 is 12 residues long. Germline CDR1 is MNHNS and CDR2 is SASEGT. V trimming: 6 bases; J trimming: 9 bases; junction bases outside the gene matches: 7. CDR3 region: CASSYRGTKAFF. The CDR3, as DNA: TGTGCCAGCAGCTACAGGGGAACCAAAGCTTTCTTT.

The V gene is TRBV11-2, the J gene TRBJ1-4; TRBD1 matches 10 bases. Germline V gene lookup returns CDR1 SGHAT and CDR2 FQNNGV. J was trimmed by 6 bases and V by 11 bases; bases with no gene match: 3. This CDR3 contains 12 residues. The CDR3 is CAVGQGDEKLFF. In DNA form, the CDR3 reads TGTGCCGTTGGACAGGGGGATGAAAAACTGTTTTTT.

The rearrangement joins TRBV7-9 to TRBJ2-1, with D possibly TRBD2 on 6 matching bases. The germline V gene has CDR1 SEHNR and CDR2 FQNEAQ (reference sequence). V dropped 5 bases and J dropped 9 bases, with 11 bases sitting between them. This CDR3 is 12 amino acids long. CDR3 bases: TGTGCCAGCAGCCCCGGGAGTACTGAGCAGTTCTTC. This sequence encodes CASSPGSTEQFF.

The gene calls are TRBV7-2 and TRBJ1-1, with 7 bases identical to TRBD1. The CDR3 contains 15 residues. Germline V gene sequence: CDR1 SGHTA, CDR2 FQGNSA. V shed 1 base and J 4 bases; nucleotides not matched to a gene: 6. Here the CDR3 reads CASSLGEGATTEAFF. The CDR3 DNA sequence: TGTGCCAGCAGCTTAGGAGAGGGGGCGACCACTGAAGCTTTCTTT.

The chain couples TRBV2 to TRBJ2-4; 9 bases fit TRBD1. The CDR3 loop spans 12 amino acids. J gave up 8 bases and V 8 bases, and 4 bases lay outside the gene matches. Germline CDR1 SNHLY, CDR2 FYNNEI. DNA for the CDR3: TGTGCCAGCCGGGACAGGGACTACATTCAGTACTTC. Protein: CASRDRDYIQYF.

The CDR3: CASSSTYEQYF. DNA of the CDR3: TGTGCCAGCAGCTCCACCTACGAGCAGTACTTC. The chain employs TRBV5-6 and TRBJ2-7; D remains unclear. The CDR3 extends over 11 amino acids. Germline values: CDR1 SGHDT, CDR2 YYEEEE. Trimming removed 3 bases at V and 2 bases at J, with 3 bases between.

J is TRBJ1-2 and V is TRBV29-1, with TRBD1 matching 7 bases. The germline V gene has CDR1 SQVTM and CDR2 ANQGSEA. The V segment lost 4 bases and the J segment 5 bases; nucleotides outside the gene matches: 7. There are 13 residues in the CDR3. CDR3 sequence: CSVAGQAFYGYTF. In DNA form, the CDR3 reads TGCAGCGTTGCAGGACAGGCATTTTATGGCTACACCTTC.

The chain couples TRBV28 to TRBJ1-1, with D hard to call. The V end lost 6 bases, the J end lost 10 bases, and 12 bases lay between the germline ends. This CDR3 comprises 11 residues. Per germline, CDR1 MDHEN and CDR2 SYDVKM. The CDR3 is CASSLRYIAFF. CDR3 nucleotides: TGTGCCAGCAGCTTACGGTATATAGCTTTCTTT.

The chain joins TRBV7-2 to TRBJ2-3; maybe TRBD1 (6 bases). Between the trimmed V and J ends, which lost 6 bases and 5 bases, there was a span of 18 bases. The CDR3 sequence is 15 residues long. Germline V gene data show CDR1 as SGHTA and CDR2 as FQGNSA. The CDR3 sequence is CASSPRVRGLDTQYF. The DNA for the CDR3 is TGTGCCAGCAGTCCTAGGGTCAGGGGATTAGATACGCAGTATTTT.

The chain has TRBV9 and TRBJ2-7, with a possible D match to TRBD2 (5 bases). The CDR3 runs 15 residues. V lost 0 bases and J lost 4, with 14 bases in between. The germline gives CDR1 SGDLS, CDR2 YYNGEE. In DNA, the CDR3 is TGTGCCAGCAGCGTAGCTCAGGAGGTTGGGTACGAGCAGTACTTC. Encoded protein: CASSVAQEVGYEQYF.

This rearrangement joins TRBV7-3 to TRBJ2-3; 11 bases match TRBD2. CDR1 and CDR2 (germline): SGHTA, FQGTGA. The CDR3 has 17 residues. Trimming took 1 base from V and 4 from J; bases not matched to a gene: 7. CDR3 residues: CASSLRGSGGVPDTQYF. The CDR3 region has the DNA TGTGCCAGCAGCTTAAGGGGTAGCGGGGGGGTCCCAGATACGCAGTATTTT.

The J gene is TRBJ1-2, the V gene TRBV29-1; D uncertain. The length of the CDR3 is 13 residues. The V end was cut by 5 bases, the J end by 4 bases, with 14 bases between. Looked up from germline, CDR1 is SQVTM and CDR2 is ANQGSEA. The DNA of the CDR3 is TGCAGCGTTATATGGGGAGATGGCTATGGCTACACCTTC. Encoded protein: CSVIWGDGYGYTF.